The T cell receptor beta chain under discussion was sequenced for a study of regulatory T cells in long-lasting Graves disease. Trimming cost V 3 bases and J 6 bases; bases outside gene matches: 14. Looked up from germline, CDR1 is SGHAT and CDR2 is FQNNGV. The CDR3 is 16 amino acids. Libraries of TCR beta came from iRepertoire HTBI primers plus Arm-PCR of CDR3 regions. TCRdb analysed the multiplex PCR reads with MiXCR anew, one entry per CDR3 protein. This sample has approximately 400,000 distinct CDR3 sequences, with 14% to 15% found just once. Stated time point: newly diagnosed GD, antithyroid drugs for less than 3 months. The TCR library was made from RNA extracted from PBMCs. The sample holds many counts of this clonotype. This sample also appeared in a second study, on T cells in Graves' hyperthyroidism and ophthalmopathy.

The sequence came from a woman aged 25 to 45 with Graves disease. The chain carries TRBV11-2 and TRBJ2-7, with TRBD2 identical over 7 bases. Sequences were derived from peripheral blood mononuclear cells (PBMCs), sampled at new diagnosis, from a patient treated with antithyroid drugs. DNA of the CDR3: TGTGCCAGCAGCTTCAGTGCGGGAGAAGATCCCGGCGAGCAGTACTTC. It is translated as CASSFSAGEDPGEQYF.